These 10 T cell receptor beta chains came from one sample sequenced in a study of cytomegalovirus exposure and HLA in healthy donors. TCRdb's table, derived via immunoSEQ multiplex PCR, lists solely in-frame clones and lacks some. Of about 160,000 clones listed, around 81% are singletons. The sequencing input was PBMCs. The receptors come from a man aged 30-40 years in good health and CMV-seropositive.

The V and J genes are TRBV30 and TRBJ1-6; a possible D gene is TRBD1 (6 bases). The CDR3 extends over 13 amino acids. CDR1 is GTSNPN, CDR2 SVGIG, per germline (reference sequence). Trimming took off 0 bases at V and 9 bases at J, with 9 bases between the two ends. The CDR3 region has the DNA TGTGCCTGGAGTGTACAGGGAAGTTCACCCCTCCACTTT. Encoded protein: CAWSVQGSSPLHF.

The chain links TRBV30 to TRBJ1-6, with 9 bases matching TRBD1. The V gene's germline CDR1 is GTSNPN and CDR2 SVGIG (reference sequence). V trimming: 4 bases; J trimming: 7 bases; junction bases outside the gene matches: 2. The CDR3 spans 13 residues. CDR3 DNA sequence: TGTGCCTGGATGACAGGGGGAAATTCACCCCTCCACTTT. Its protein is CAWMTGGNSPLHF.

V gene TRBV9 combines with J gene TRBJ1-3; tentative D call: TRBD1 (5 bases). Trimming took off 1 base at V and 3 bases at J, with 8 bases between the two ends. CDR1 and CDR2 (germline): SGDLS, YYNGEE. The CDR3 has 14 amino acids. CDR3 sequence reads: CASSVQGDGNTIYF. The CDR3 bases are TGTGCCAGCAGCGTACAAGGGGATGGAAACACCATATATTTT.

This clone was counted between two and nine times. The rearrangement links TRBV5-1 to TRBJ2-5, with D perhaps matching TRBD2 (6 bases). Trimming took 1 base from V and 7 from J, leaving 26 bases between them. The CDR3 runs to 18 residues. CDR1 and CDR2 (germline): SGHRS, YFSETQ. The CDR3 DNA is TGCGCCAGCAGCTTGTGGACCCAGCCCGGGGGACTTAGGGTGACCCAGTACTTC. Its protein is CASSLWTQPGGLRVTQYF.

The CDR3 reads CASSQALAIISGELFF. The CDR3 DNA reads as TGCGCCAGCAGCCAAGCTCTAGCGATTATTTCCGGGGAGCTGTTTTTT. This sequence joins TRBV4-3 and TRBJ2-2; tentative D call: TRBD2 (6 bases). There are 16 residues in the CDR3. Germline values: CDR1 LGHNA, CDR2 YSLEER. Deletions cut 1 base from V and 6 bases from J, with 15 bases between.

J is TRBJ1-4 and V is TRBV18, with no clear D. CDR3 length: 14 amino acids. V lost 2 bases and J 4 bases, leaving 8 bases between the germline ends. Germline CDR1 reads KGHSH; CDR2 reads LQKENI. The CDR3 spells CASSPGQLNEKLFF. The CDR3 nucleotides are TGTGCCAGCTCACCAGGGCAGCTTAATGAAAAACTGTTTTTT.

V is TRBV18 and J is TRBJ1-2; D perhaps matches TRBD1 (5 bases). CDR1 and CDR2 (germline): KGHSH, LQKENI. The CDR3 totals 12 residues. V lost 3 bases and J 7 bases, leaving 9 bases between the germline ends. Here the CDR3 DNA reads TGTGCCAGCTCACCGGATACAGGTGGCTACACCTTC. It yields the protein CASSPDTGGYTF.

This chain uses TRBV5-1 with TRBJ1-1; D is possibly TRBD1 (5 bases). V was pared by 4 bases and J by 1 base, with 14 bases between. The germline gives CDR1 SGHRS, CDR2 YFSETQ. The CDR3 length is 15 residues. The CDR3 protein is CASSGGSSRNTEAFF. Written as DNA, the CDR3 is TGCGCCAGCAGCGGGGGGTCCAGTAGGAACACTGAAGCTTTCTTT.

The chain employs TRBV10-3 and TRBJ2-3, with 8 bases matching TRBD2. With 6 bases clipped from V and 1 base from J, the junction kept 3 bases outside the gene matches. This CDR3 spans 14 amino acids. Germline V gene sequence: CDR1 ENHRY, CDR2 SYGVKD. The DNA of the CDR3 is TGTGCCATCAGGGGCGGGGGGCGCACAGATACGCAGTATTTT. This sequence encodes CAIRGGGRTDTQYF.

This clone was seen only a few times. In DNA form, the CDR3 reads TGTGCCAGTAGTATGAGTCGCTCCTACGAGCAGTACTTC. This codes for CASSMSRSYEQYF. The V gene is TRBV19, the J gene TRBJ2-7; no reliable D call. V lost 3 bases and J 0 bases, leaving 6 bases between the germline ends. The CDR3 is made up of 13 amino acids. Germline V lookup: CDR1 LNHDA, CDR2 SQIVND (reference sequence).